The clone carrying this TCR beta chain was observed a single time. Several immunoSEQ plates received, in even portions, the genomic DNA of each subset. TCRdb's table, derived via immunoSEQ multiplex PCR, lists solely in-frame clones and lacks some. The sample has fewer than 650,000 clones, 76% seen once. The sample originates from a study of shared clonotypes between healthy human individuals. The overall study: The study drew on a couple of women and a few men aged 18 to 49 as donors.

All participating donors were Caucasian adults from Nashville, Tennessee. Looked up from germline, CDR1 is SEHNR and CDR2 is FQNEAQ (reference sequence). The CDR3 consists of 13 residues. V lost 3 bases to trimming and J lost 6 bases, with 9 bases between them. The source material was PBMCs. The chain uses TRBV7-9 and TRBJ2-4, with D perhaps matching TRBD1 (5 bases). This sequence was found in a woman aged 40 to 49 in good health. Some clones in this sample may be carry-over from other donors' samples. The CDR3 loop is CASSLAGLNIQYF. The DNA for the CDR3 is TGTGCCAGCAGCTTGGCAGGGTTAAACATTCAGTACTTC.